A selection of T cell receptor beta chains follows, all from one sample in a study of shared clonotypes between healthy human individuals. The protocol was immunoSEQ multiplex PCR, while the TCRdb copy is restricted to in-frame clones and leaves out a portion. The sample includes about 2.4 million clones, approximately 93% seen only once; the top ten take 0.36%. The specimen sequenced was naive CD4+ T cells from PBMCs. The source of these receptors is a young man in good health. Some clones in this sample may be carry-over from other donors' samples. CDR3s include the opening cysteine and the closing phenylalanine or tryptophan. The D gene is left open where the match is weak. Part of the rows lack a size; the others show once, few, many or a class for expanded clones.

d_gene	v_gene	j_gene	abundance	CDR3aa	CDR3nt
NA	TRBV7-9	TRBJ2-5	NA	CASRSTAKGETQYF	TGTGCCAGCAGATCAACGGCGAAAGGGGAGACCCAGTACTTC
TRBD2	TRBV5-1	TRBJ2-7	NA	CASSPPAGEAYEQYF	TGCGCCAGCAGCCCTCCGGCGGGGGAAGCCTACGAGCAGTACTTC
TRBD1	TRBV11-3	TRBJ2-1	NA	CASSFGLRDSSYNEQFF	TGTGCCAGCAGCTTTGGGTTGAGGGACAGCTCCTACAATGAGCAGTTCTTC
NA	TRBV9	TRBJ1-5	NA	CASSVEGIGNQPQHF	TGTGCCAGCAGCGTAGAAGGTATCGGGAATCAGCCCCAGCATTTT
NA	TRBV19	TRBJ1-4	NA	CASSYREGEKLFF	TGTGCCAGTAGCTACAGGGAAGGGGAAAAACTGTTTTTT
NA	TRBV7-2	TRBJ2-1	NA	CASSFPHIGNEQFF	TGTGCCAGCAGCTTCCCCCACATCGGGAATGAGCAGTTCTTC
TRBD1	TRBV19	TRBJ2-1	NA	CASSIETGDYEQFF	TGTGCCAGTAGTATAGAAACAGGGGATTATGAGCAGTTCTTC
TRBD2	TRBV7-6	TRBJ2-2	NA	CASSSGLAANTGELFF	TGTGCCAGCAGCTCCGGACTAGCGGCCAACACCGGGGAGCTGTTTTTT
TRBD2	TRBV5-1	TRBJ2-7	NA	CASLFLAGVMGEQYF	TGCGCCAGCTTGTTCCTAGCGGGAGTGATGGGCGAGCAGTACTTC
TRBD1	TRBV7-2	TRBJ2-5	NA	CASSLVGGQIKETQYF	TGTGCCAGCAGCTTAGTTGGGGGACAGATCAAAGAGACCCAGTACTTC
TRBD2	TRBV11-2	TRBJ2-2	NA	CASSFLAGGRTGELFF	TGTGCCAGCAGCTTTTTAGCGGGAGGACGCACCGGGGAGCTGTTTTTT
NA	TRBV18	TRBJ2-7	NA	CASSRRDLRSEQYF	TGTGCCAGCTCCCGCCGGGACCTTAGGTCCGAGCAGTACTTC
NA	TRBV7-9	TRBJ2-1	NA	CASSFTTPNLYNEQFF	TGTGCCAGCAGCTTCACGACTCCGAACCTCTACAATGAGCAGTTCTTC
NA	TRBV7-3	TRBJ2-2	NA	CASSLRFTGELFF	TGTGCCAGCAGCTTAAGGTTCACCGGGGAGCTGTTTTTT
NA	TRBV5-3	TRBJ2-7	NA	CARSLAPGPNYEQYF	TGTGCCAGAAGCTTGGCTCCGGGACCGAACTACGAGCAGTACTTC
TRBD1	TRBV7-2	TRBJ2-7	once	CASSWDRLYEQYF	TGTGCCAGCAGCTGGGACAGGCTCTACGAGCAGTACTTC
NA	TRBV6-7	TRBJ2-7	NA	CASSYQPLYEQYF	TGTGCCAGCAGTTACCAACCGCTATACGAGCAGTACTTC
TRBD1	TRBV19	TRBJ1-5	NA	CASSRTGGHQPQHF	TGTGCCAGTAGTAGGACAGGTGGGCATCAGCCCCAGCATTTT
TRBD1	TRBV30	TRBJ1-1	NA	CAWSVGWRAGGDTEAFF	TGTGCCTGGAGTGTAGGTTGGAGGGCAGGGGGGGACACTGAAGCTTTCTTT
TRBD1	TRBV18	TRBJ1-5	once	CASSPGYRGDNQPQHF	TGTGCCAGCTCACCCGGCTACAGGGGCGACAATCAGCCCCAGCATTTT
NA	TRBV2	TRBJ2-4	NA	CASSEYVFGKNIQYF	TGTGCCAGCAGTGAATATGTTTTCGGCAAAAACATTCAGTACTTC
NA	TRBV19	TRBJ1-4	NA	CASSIGGTRGEKLFF	TGTGCCAGTAGTATAGGAGGGACACGGGGTGAAAAACTGTTTTTT